Below, 18 T cell receptor beta chains from the same sample are listed, as sequenced in a study of T-cell memory formation after mild COVID-19. TCRdb independently ran MiXCR on the 5' RACE reads; one entry per CDR3 protein. The table includes under 250,000 distinct CDR3 sequences, 15% to 19% detected once. Sequenced: PBMCs or a T cell subset sorted from them (not recorded which). All receptors come from an adult woman who had mild COVID-19 (a few samples of this study predate the infection). Cell type and time point are not known.

The chain employs TRBV2 and TRBJ2-1; 12 bases align to TRBD2. Germline CDR1 reads SNHLY; CDR2 reads FYNNEI. This CDR3 is 20 amino acids long. J lost 1 base, V lost 7 bases, and 17 bases had no gene match. The CDR3 loop is CASIPGRTSGAPGSYNEQFF. CDR3 DNA sequence: TGTGCCAGCATCCCTGGACGGACTAGCGGGGCCCCGGGGTCCTACAATGAGCAGTTCTTC.

The chain joins TRBV30 to TRBJ2-2, with D perhaps matching TRBD1 (5 bases). Germline V gene data show CDR1 as GTSNPN and CDR2 as SVGIG (reference sequence). Trimming left V 5 bases short and J 4 bases short, with 8 bases between. The CDR3 length is 12 residues. This chain's CDR3 is CAWQGGTGELFF. The CDR3 DNA reads as TGTGCCTGGCAGGGTGGCACCGGGGAGCTGTTTTTT.

V is TRBV2 and J is TRBJ2-3; D call uncertain. The germline V gene has CDR1 SNHLY and CDR2 FYNNEI. The V end lost 8 bases, the J end lost 2 bases, and 8 bases lay between the germline ends. This CDR3 region has 12 residues. CDR3 DNA sequence: TGTGCCAGCTGTCTAGACACAGATACGCAGTATTTT. It translates to CASCLDTDTQYF. The full variable domain, rest sourced from reference TRBV2 and TRBJ2-3, is EPEVTQTPSHQVTQMGQEVILRCVPISNHLYFYWYRQILGQKVEFLVSFYNNEISEKSEIFDDQFSVERPDGSNFTLKIRSTKLEDSAMYFCASCLDTDTQYFGPGTRLTVL.

This clonotype was detected a few times. V and J are TRBV7-2 and TRBJ1-1; D gene unclear. Germline values: CDR1 SGHTA, CDR2 FQGNSA. The CDR3 length is 14 residues. The V end lost 2 bases, the J end lost 1 base, and 8 bases lay between the germline ends. CDR3 protein: CASSLRRGNTEAFF. DNA for the CDR3: TGTGCCAGCAGCTTAAGACGAGGGAACACTGAAGCTTTCTTT.

V and J are TRBV7-8 and TRBJ1-2, with a weak D call TRBD1 (6 bases). V gave up 2 bases and J gave up 6 bases, with 13 bases separating them. Per the germline V gene, CDR1 is SGHVS and CDR2 is FQNEAQ. There are 14 residues in the CDR3. This CDR3 reads CASSLKTGRDGYTF. The CDR3 nucleotides read TGTGCCAGCAGCTTAAAAACAGGGCGCGATGGCTACACCTTC.

This clonotype was seen a few times. This chain connects TRBV20-1 to TRBJ1-2, with TRBD1 matching over 8 bases. J lost 7 bases, V lost 5 bases, and 12 bases had no gene match. CDR1 is DFQATT and CDR2 is SNEGSKA in the germline V gene (reference sequence). This CDR3 has 14 amino acids. CDR3 nucleotides: TGCAGTGCTCGGACAGGGTTGCTTTCTGGTGGCTACACCTTC. It yields the protein CSARTGLLSGGYTF.

Note on this clonotype: At one boundary the junction diverges from the germline segment, which might be a read error. The chain combines TRBV4-1 with TRBJ1-2; weak D call: TRBD1 (6 bases). The CDR3 runs to 12 residues. Germline values: CDR1 MGHRA, CDR2 YSYEKL. CDR3 DNA: TGCGCCAGCAGCCAAGATCGCCAGGGGACCCTCTTC. Translation gives CASSQDRQGTLF.

This rearrangement joins TRBV24-1 to TRBJ2-1, with D perhaps TRBD2 (6 bases). Trimming left V 1 base short and J 5 bases short, with 11 bases between. Germline lookup yields CDR1 KGHDR and CDR2 SFDVKD. This CDR3 comprises 15 residues. The CDR3 protein is CATSDFRRDDNEQFF. CDR3 sequence (DNA): TGTGCCACCAGTGATTTTAGGCGGGATGACAATGAGCAGTTCTTC.

The chain has TRBV6-2 or TRBV6-3 and TRBJ2-2, with 7 bases identical to TRBD1. Trimming took 6 bases from V and 8 from J; bases not matched to a gene: 9. Germline loops: CDR1 MNHEY, CDR2 SVGEGT. This CDR3 contains 14 residues. The DNA for the CDR3 is TGTGCCAGCAGACCCAGGGGGAGAACGGGGGAGCTGTTTTTT. This translates into CASRPRGRTGELFF.

The rearrangement joins TRBV5-5 to TRBJ1-2; 7 positions agree with TRBD1. This CDR3 spans 17 amino acids. J gave up 8 bases and V 2 bases, and 18 bases lay outside the gene matches. From germline, CDR1 is SGHKS and CDR2 YYEKEE (reference sequence). The CDR3 DNA reads as TGTGCCAGCAGCTTAGGGCCAGGGGGGCAAGGATCGAACGGCTACACCTTC. Protein sequence: CASSLGPGGQGSNGYTF.

This clonotype has more than one count but fewer than ten. This chain uses TRBV6-1 with TRBJ1-2; TRBD1 aligns across 10 bases. Germline trimming cut 3 bases from V and 4 bases from J; bases unmatched to any gene: 8. Germline CDR1 MNHNS, CDR2 SASEGT. CDR3 length: 16 amino acids. The CDR3 region is CASSDETGGVVYGYTF. CDR3 nucleotides: TGTGCCAGCAGTGATGAGACAGGGGGCGTAGTCTATGGCTACACCTTC.

This sequence joins TRBV7-2 and TRBJ1-3; D is possibly TRBD1 (6 bases). This CDR3 region has 16 residues. Germline values: CDR1 SGHTA, CDR2 FQGNSA. Trimming left V 0 bases short and J 3 bases short, with 12 bases between. The CDR3 DNA follows: TGTGCCAGCAGCTTAGCGAGGACAGTTTATGGAAACACCATATATTTT. Translating gives CASSLARTVYGNTIYF.

Only a few counts were recorded for this clonotype. CDR3 nucleotides: TGTGCCAGCAGCTCGACCTCGCGTGGACTAGCGGGAGGAATCTCCTACAATGAGCAGTTCTTC. Translation gives CASSSTSRGLAGGISYNEQFF. The V and J genes are TRBV7-9 and TRBJ2-1, with 14 nucleotides matching TRBD2. This CDR3 comprises 21 residues. CDR1 SEHNR and CDR2 FQNEAQ come from the germline V gene (reference sequence). The V and J ends lost 4 bases and 0 bases, in that order; junction bases with no gene match: 14.

This clonotype was observed a handful of times. This rearrangement joins TRBV10-3 to TRBJ2-7; 12 bases match TRBD1. Germline loops: CDR1 ENHRY, CDR2 SYGVKD. CDR3 length equals 15 residues. The V segment lost 2 bases and the J segment 9 bases; nucleotides outside the gene matches: 8. CDR3 loop: CAISEPPGTGGGQYF. CDR3 nucleotides: TGTGCCATCAGTGAGCCCCCTGGGACAGGGGGCGGGCAGTACTTC.

In DNA form, the CDR3 reads TGCAGCGCTAAGGGACGGATTACCTACAATGAGCAGTTCTTC. Its protein is CSAKGRITYNEQFF. V usage is TRBV29-1 and J usage is TRBJ2-1; D tentatively reads TRBD1 or TRBD2 (5 bases each). This CDR3 is built from 14 residues. The germline gives CDR1 SQVTM, CDR2 ANQGSEA. Trimming stripped 7 bases from V and 2 bases from J, with 15 bases between.

This clonotype was found many times. The chain recombines TRBV3-1 with TRBJ2-7; D perhaps matches TRBD1 (6 bases). This CDR3 is built from 12 residues. Trimming took off 4 bases at V and 6 bases at J, with 10 bases between the two ends. Germline V lookup: CDR1 LGHDT, CDR2 YNNKEL (reference sequence). This CDR3 reads CASSRGGVEQYF. CDR3 bases: TGTGCCAGCAGCCGAGGGGGAGTCGAGCAGTACTTC.

This clonotype was detected only a few times. The rearrangement uses TRBV20-1 and TRBJ2-1, with 12 bases identical to TRBD2. Germline V lookup: CDR1 DFQATT, CDR2 SNEGSKA (reference sequence). V was pared by 5 bases and J by 9 bases, with 8 bases of the junction left unmatched. CDR3 size: 14 residues. The CDR3 nucleotides are TGCAGTGCTCCTTCTAGCGGGGGGGCCGGTGAGCAGTTCTTC. Translated, it gives CSAPSSGGAGEQFF.

Only a few counts were recorded for this clonotype. The chain couples TRBV7-9 to TRBJ2-1, with D possibly matching TRBD2 (6 bases). The germline V and J ends were trimmed by 5 bases and 9 bases, with 14 bases remaining between them. The CDR3 consists of 13 residues. Germline V gives CDR1 SEHNR, CDR2 FQNEAQ (reference sequence). DNA of the CDR3: TGTGCCAGCAGCCCCCTCGGGAGTGGTGAGCAGTTCTTC. It is translated as CASSPLGSGEQFF.